A selection of T cell receptor beta chains follows, all from one sample in a study of shared clonotypes between healthy human individuals. The repertoire was sequenced with immunoSEQ multiplex PCR; TCRdb's copy has only in-frame clones and lacks some. The table lists hundreds of thousands of clones, approximately 79% of them singletons. Sequenced sample: memory CD4+ T cells sorted from blood. These receptors were obtained from a woman under 40 in good health. The CDR3 runs from the conserved cysteine through the conserved F or W. The D gene is left open where the match is weak. The size entry is marked missing in some rows and otherwise reads once, few, many or a size class.

TRBJ2-3 | TRBV7-9 | . | . | CASSFTPATDTQYF | TGTGCCAGCAGCTTTACCCCGGCGACAGATACGCAGTATTTT
TRBJ1-1 | TRBV18 | TRBD1 | . | CASSPRSGGTNTEAFF | TGTGCCAGCTCACCGAGGTCAGGGGGGACGAACACTGAAGCTTTCTTT
TRBJ2-7 | TRBV10-3 | TRBD2 | . | CATLSAGLAGAYEQYF | TGTGCCACCCTAAGCGCAGGACTAGCGGGAGCCTACGAGCAGTACTTC
TRBJ2-5 | TRBV29-1 | . | . | CSVDVQYF | TGCAGCGTTGACGTGCAGTACTTC
TRBJ2-2 | TRBV28 | . | . | CASSLGGGKAGELFF | TGTGCCAGCAGTTTAGGGGGCGGGAAGGCCGGGGAGCTGTTTTTT
TRBJ1-5 | TRBV9 | . | . | CASSVDWGNQPQHF | TGTGCCAGCAGCGTAGATTGGGGCAATCAGCCCCAGCATTTT
TRBJ1-2 | TRBV6-6 | TRBD1 | . | CASSESPTGNYGYTF | TGTGCCAGCAGTGAGTCTCCGACAGGGAACTATGGCTACACCTTC
TRBJ2-7 | TRBV5-1 | TRBD2 | . | CASSPEREWDEQYF | TGCGCCAGCAGCCCGGAGCGGGAGTGGGACGAGCAGTACTTC
TRBJ2-3 | TRBV11-3 | . | once | CASSSYTDTQYF | TGTGCCAGCAGCTCATACACAGATACGCAGTATTTT
TRBJ1-1 | TRBV5-4 | TRBD1 | once | CASSPAGTGTEAFF | TGTGCCAGCAGCCCGGCGGGGACAGGGACTGAAGCTTTCTTT
TRBJ2-3 | TRBV27 | TRBD2 | few | CASSPSTSGRIVDTQYF | TGTGCCAGCAGTCCTTCGACTAGCGGGAGGATCGTAGATACGCAGTATTTT
TRBJ2-5 | TRBV7-9 | TRBD2 | . | CASSLSTSAETQYF | TGTGCCAGCAGCTTATCGACTAGCGCTGAGACCCAGTACTTC
TRBJ2-1 | TRBV28 | . | . | CASSGLPPSSYNEQFF | TGTGCCAGCAGTGGCCTACCCCCGAGCTCCTACAATGAGCAGTTCTTC
TRBJ1-2 | TRBV11-1 | . | few | CASSLQGGLYGYTF | TGTGCCAGCAGCTTGCAGGGAGGACTGTATGGCTACACCTTC
TRBJ1-5 | TRBV27 | . | few | CASMAHGHDNQPQHF | TGTGCCAGCATGGCTCACGGACACGACAATCAGCCCCAGCATTTT
TRBJ2-2 | TRBV29-1 | . | few | CSGTFTGELFF | TGCAGCGGGACCTTCACCGGGGAGCTGTTTTTT
TRBJ1-1 | TRBV7-3 | TRBD1 | . | CASSVRGRELNTEAFF | TGTGCCAGCAGCGTAAGGGGGCGAGAGTTGAACACTGAAGCTTTCTTT
TRBJ2-7 | TRBV7-8 | TRBD1 | . | CASSLRRSDRAGEQYF | TGTGCCAGCAGCTTACGAAGGAGCGACAGGGCCGGCGAGCAGTACTTC
TRBJ2-7 | TRBV4-1 | . | . | CASSQDPFSEQYF | TGCGCCAGCAGCCAAGACCCGTTCTCCGAGCAGTACTTC
TRBJ2-3 | TRBV11-3 | TRBD1 | once | CASSSTGGYTDTQYF | TGTGCCAGCAGCTCCACAGGGGGCTACACAGATACGCAGTATTTT
TRBJ2-6 | TRBV7-8 | . | . | CASSKLNPQSRANVLTF | TGTGCCAGCAGCAAATTAAACCCACAAAGTCGGGCCAACGTCCTGACTTTC
TRBJ2-1 | TRBV9 | . | . | CASSVDGNGNQFF | TGTGCCAGCAGCGTAGACGGTAATGGTAATCAGTTCTTC
TRBJ1-1 | TRBV5-1 | . | . | CASSGPGRGNTEAFF | TGCGCCAGCAGCGGCCCCGGACGGGGGAACACTGAAGCTTTCTTT
TRBJ2-7 | TRBV5-1 | . | . | CASSLGRGSYEQYF | TGCGCCAGCAGCTTGGGCCGGGGCTCCTACGAGCAGTACTTC
TRBJ2-7 | TRBV19 | . | . | CASSNQNRAFSYEQYF | TGTGCCAGTAGTAACCAAAACAGGGCCTTTTCCTACGAGCAGTACTTC
TRBJ2-3 | TRBV7-9 | . | . | CASSPDYQSTDTQYF | TGTGCCAGCAGCCCTGACTACCAGAGCACAGATACGCAGTATTTT
TRBJ1-5 | TRBV28 | . | . | CASSWRRAYSNQPQHF | TGTGCCAGCAGTTGGCGCAGGGCGTATAGCAATCAGCCCCAGCATTTT
TRBJ2-7 | TRBV15 | . | . | CATSREDSPSSYEQYF | TGTGCCACCAGCAGGGAGGACAGTCCCAGCTCCTACGAGCAGTACTTC
TRBJ1-2 | TRBV5-1 | . | . | CASSFNEGGYTF | TGCGCCAGCAGCTTTAATGAGGGCGGCTACACCTTC
TRBJ2-1 | TRBV10-2 | . | . | CASSDFGNEQFF | TGCGCCAGCAGTGATTTCGGGAATGAGCAGTTCTTC
TRBJ2-1 | TRBV28 | . | . | CASSLSGFLLYNEQFF | TGTGCCAGCAGTTTATCAGGTTTTCTCCTTTACAATGAGCAGTTCTTC
TRBJ2-4 | TRBV19 | TRBD2 | . | CASSILGGSSVKNIQYF | TGTGCCAGTAGTATTTTGGGAGGGTCTTCGGTCAAAAACATTCAGTACTTC
TRBJ2-7 | TRBV15 | TRBD2 | . | CATSRAPAGGLHEQYF | TGTGCCACCAGCAGAGCACCAGCGGGAGGGCTCCACGAGCAGTACTTC
TRBJ2-1 | TRBV28 | . | . | CASSPGPLQFF | TGTGCCAGCAGTCCCGGCCCCTTACAGTTCTTC
TRBJ2-2 | TRBV5-1 | . | . | CASSFSLANTGELFF | TGCGCCAGCAGCTTTAGTCTCGCGAACACCGGGGAGCTGTTTTTT
TRBJ1-2 | TRBV19 | TRBD1 | . | CASRTGTQSNYGYTF | TGTGCCAGTAGGACAGGGACTCAATCTAACTATGGCTACACCTTC
TRBJ2-5 | TRBV4-1 | . | . | CASSRRRNEPNQETQYF | TGCGCCAGCAGCCGCCGAAGGAACGAGCCCAACCAAGAGACCCAGTACTTC
TRBJ2-7 | TRBV18 | . | . | CASSPGVGDEQYF | TGTGCCAGCTCACCCGGGGTTGGGGACGAGCAGTACTTC
TRBJ2-3 | TRBV5-1 | TRBD2 | . | CASKLTSGIGTDTQYF | TGCGCCAGCAAGCTGACTAGCGGGATAGGCACAGATACGCAGTATTTT
TRBJ2-5 | TRBV4-1 | TRBD2 | . | CASSPPPSGRARETQYF | TGCGCCAGCAGCCCCCCTCCTAGCGGGAGGGCCCGGGAGACCCAGTACTTC
TRBJ1-2 | TRBV19 | . | few | CASSTPGRPHGYTF | TGTGCCAGTAGTACCCCAGGACGGCCGCATGGCTACACCTTC
TRBJ2-5 | TRBV5-1 | . | once | CASSPHQASYQETQYF | TGCGCCAGCAGCCCCCACCAGGCATCGTACCAAGAGACCCAGTACTTC
TRBJ2-1 | TRBV18 | . | . | CASSRDTVNEQFF | TGTGCCAGCTCTAGGGACACCGTCAATGAGCAGTTCTTC
TRBJ2-1 | TRBV4-1 | TRBD2 | . | CASSRTSDEQFF | TGCGCCAGCAGTCGGACTAGCGATGAGCAGTTCTTC
TRBJ2-7 | TRBV19 | TRBD2 | . | CASSIGSSGRYEQYF | TGTGCCAGTAGTATTGGTTCTAGCGGGAGATACGAGCAGTACTTC
TRBJ2-7 | TRBV6-1 | TRBD2 | . | CASSTWTSGSYEQYF | TGTGCCAGCAGTACTTGGACTAGCGGGAGCTACGAGCAGTACTTC
TRBJ1-2 | TRBV28 | TRBD1 | . | CASRGGQGSSGYTF | TGTGCCAGCAGGGGGGGACAGGGGTCCTCTGGCTACACCTTC
TRBJ2-5 | TRBV29-1 | . | . | CSVDRTAQETQYF | TGCAGCGTTGATCGGACCGCACAAGAGACCCAGTACTTC
TRBJ2-7 | TRBV5-6 | TRBD1 | few | CASSWWDSPFEQYF | TGTGCCAGCAGCTGGTGGGACAGCCCTTTCGAGCAGTACTTC
TRBJ1-1 | TRBV5-1 | . | . | CASTRDGLNTEAFF | TGCGCCAGCACCAGGGACGGCTTGAACACTGAAGCTTTCTTT
TRBJ2-3 | TRBV6-1 | TRBD2 | . | CATGLALGTDTQYF | TGTGCCACGGGACTAGCGTTGGGCACAGATACGCAGTATTTT
TRBJ1-2 | TRBV6-5 | TRBD1 | . | CASSFSGQGADYGYTF | TGTGCCAGCAGTTTCTCGGGACAGGGGGCGGACTATGGCTACACCTTC
TRBJ2-7 | TRBV11-2 | . | many | CASSPQGYEQYF | TGTGCCAGCAGCCCACAGGGTTACGAGCAGTACTTC
TRBJ1-4 | TRBV9 | TRBD1 | . | CASSTGTGLEKLFF | TGTGCCAGCAGTACCGGGACAGGACTTGAAAAACTGTTTTTT